Following are 29 T cell receptor beta chains from one sample sequenced in a study of molecular identifiers for immune sequencing clone quantification. MiXCR was run by TCRdb on the PCR reads, yielding one entry per CDR3 protein. The profile shows about 510,000 distinct CDR3 sequences, over 20% of them singletons. Source material: naive CD8+ T cells from blood, with Jurkat cell RNA spiked in. As to subset: FACS-sorted CD8+CD4-CCR7+CD45RA+ naive T cells. The receptors stem from a human donor in good health. Some libraries in this study had Jurkat cell RNA spiked in.

This clonotype occurred many times. The chain is built from TRBV2 and TRBJ1-1; no clear D gene. Trimming shortened V by 3 bases and J by 2 bases, and 13 bases separated the two germline ends. Germline assignment: CDR1 SNHLY and CDR2 FYNNEI. CDR3 size: 15 residues. CDR3: CASSDAHSGNTEAFF. CDR3 nucleotides: TGTGCCAGCAGTGACGCACACAGCGGAAACACTGAAGCTTTCTTT. The whole variable domain, remainder taken from reference TRBV2 and TRBJ1-1, is EPEVTQTPSHQVTQMGQEVILRCVPISNHLYFYWYRQILGQKVEFLVSFYNNEISEKSEIFDDQFSVERPDGSNFTLKIRSTKLEDSAMYFCASSDAHSGNTEAFFGQGTRLTVV.

This clonotype was recorded at least ten times. The V gene is TRBV7-8, the J gene TRBJ1-1, with 9 nucleotides matching TRBD1. Germline CDR1 is SGHVS and CDR2 is FQNEAQ. With 4 bases clipped from V and 3 bases from J, the junction kept 9 bases outside the gene matches. The CDR3 length is 16 residues. The CDR3 loop reads CASSWDRDNWDTEAFF. CDR3 DNA sequence: TGTGCCAGCAGCTGGGACAGGGACAACTGGGACACTGAAGCTTTCTTT.

This clonotype was observed at least ten times. The chain links TRBV27 to TRBJ2-7, with a weak D call TRBD1 (6 bases). This CDR3 has 14 amino acids. The germline V gene has CDR1 MNHEY and CDR2 SMNVEV (reference sequence). Trimming pared 1 base from V and 2 bases from J, leaving 9 bases between. The CDR3 sequence is CASSLFGGPYEQYF. In DNA, the CDR3 is TGTGCCAGCAGTTTATTTGGGGGCCCCTACGAGCAGTACTTC.

This chain connects TRBV7-9 to TRBJ2-3, with 7 bases identical to TRBD2. CDR1 is SEHNR and CDR2 is FQNEAQ in the germline V gene (reference sequence). V was pared by 4 bases and J by 4 bases, with 8 bases of the junction left unmatched. This CDR3 spans 15 amino acids. The CDR3 loop reads CASSSVTGGPDTQYF. The CDR3 bases are TGTGCCAGCAGCTCCGTTACGGGAGGACCAGATACGCAGTATTTT.

Points on this clonotype: A junction end diverges from the germline sequence, so it may reflect a read error. The V gene is TRBV19, the J gene TRBJ2-1; perhaps TRBD2 as D (5 bases). The CDR3 totals 15 residues. CDR1 is LNHDA, CDR2 SQIVND, per germline (reference sequence). CDR3 loop: CASRASPSSHNEQFF. Written as DNA, the CDR3 is TGTGCCAGTAGGGCTAGCCCGAGCTCCCACAATGAGCAGTTCTTC.

This clonotype was detected ten times or more. The gene calls are TRBV28 and TRBJ2-5, with no clear D. Trimming shortened V by 7 bases and J by 0 bases, and 12 bases separated the two germline ends. CDR1 and CDR2 (germline): MDHEN, SYDVKM. The CDR3 has 14 residues. CDR3 protein: CASMPSVYQETQYF. The CDR3 region has the DNA TGTGCCAGCATGCCGTCCGTATACCAAGAGACCCAGTACTTC.

This clonotype showed up many times. V and J are TRBV6-2 or TRBV6-3 and TRBJ1-5, with D maybe TRBD1 (6 bases). The CDR3 has 14 amino acids. Germline assignment: CDR1 MNHEY and CDR2 SVGEGT. The V end was cut by 5 bases, the J end by 7 bases, with 15 bases between. The CDR3: CASSAGGVWQPQHF. The CDR3 coding sequence is TGTGCCAGCAGTGCCGGGGGCGTGTGGCAGCCCCAGCATTTT.

There are many counts of this clonotype. The V call is TRBV3-1, the J call TRBJ1-1; D is undetermined. This CDR3 is built from 13 residues. V was pared by 1 base and J by 7 bases, with 10 bases between. CDR1 and CDR2 (germline): LGHDT, YNNKEL (reference sequence). This CDR3 is CASSQGAGFEAFF. The CDR3 region has the DNA TGTGCCAGCAGCCAAGGTGCTGGATTTGAAGCTTTCTTT. Complete variable domain (other parts from reference TRBV3-1 and TRBJ1-1): DTAVSQTPKYLVTQMGNDKSIKCEQNLGHDTMYWYKQDSKKFLKIMFSYNNKELIINETVPNRFSPKSPDKAHLNLHINSLELGDSAVYFCASSQGAGFEAFFGQGTRLTVV.

This clonotype was recorded at least ten times. The chain has TRBV12-3 or TRBV12-4 and TRBJ2-3, with 7 nucleotides matching TRBD2. V lost 1 base, J lost 1 base, and 5 bases stayed unmatched. The CDR3 runs to 16 residues. The chain's CDR3 is CASSLGLAEGTDTQYF. The CDR3 DNA reads TGTGCCAGCAGTTTAGGGCTAGCGGAAGGCACAGATACGCAGTATTTT.

This clonotype was seen repeatedly, ten times or more. J is TRBJ2-1 and V is TRBV7-2; 10 bases fit TRBD2. The V segment lost 1 base and the J segment 10 bases; nucleotides outside the gene matches: 1. This CDR3 has 13 residues. CDR1 and CDR2 from the germline V gene are SGHTA and FQGNSA. The CDR3 spells CASSLGTSGEQFF. For the CDR3, the DNA is TGTGCCAGCAGCTTAGGGACTAGCGGAGAGCAGTTCTTC.

This rearrangement joins TRBV6-5 to TRBJ1-5, with a possible D match to TRBD1 (6 bases). V was clipped by 0 bases and J by 2 bases, with 8 bases between them. Germline CDR1 and CDR2: MNHEY and SVGAGI. This CDR3 has 15 amino acids. The CDR3 region is CASSYSTGGNQPQHF. For the CDR3, the DNA is TGTGCCAGCAGTTACTCGACAGGCGGCAATCAGCCCCAGCATTTT.

This clonotype was found a few times. The rearrangement links TRBV28 to TRBJ2-7; 7 positions agree with TRBD2. V shed 1 base, J shed 4 bases, and the junction held 7 bases outside the gene matches. The CDR3 sequence is 15 residues long. Germline CDR1 MDHEN, CDR2 SYDVKM. DNA of the CDR3: TGTGCCAGCAGTTTATCGTCGGGAGGTTGGTACGAGCAGTACTTC. It translates to CASSLSSGGWYEQYF.

The sample holds many counts of this clonotype. This chain connects TRBV6-5 to TRBJ2-6; D is unclear. The CDR3 covers 13 residues. V lost 8 bases to trimming and J lost 0 bases, with 5 bases between them. Germline assignment: CDR1 MNHEY and CDR2 SVGAGI. CDR3 nucleotides: TGTGCCAGCGGGGACTCTGGGGCCAACGTCCTGACTTTC. Translating gives CASGDSGANVLTF.

This clonotype was detected many times. The CDR3 DNA sequence: TGTGCCAGCAGTTTACCAGTTATTGGCTACACCTTC. Its protein is CASSLPVIGYTF. This chain uses TRBV27 with TRBJ1-2, with unresolved D. V lost 2 bases, J lost 7 bases, and 8 bases lay in between. Germline V gene lookup returns CDR1 MNHEY and CDR2 SMNVEV (reference sequence). The CDR3 is 12 amino acids.

Many counts were recorded for this clonotype. CDR3 amino acids: CASSPGTDYEKLFF. Written as DNA, the CDR3 is TGTGCCAGCAGCCCGGGGACGGATTATGAAAAACTGTTTTTT. The J gene is TRBJ1-4, the V gene TRBV14, with D maybe TRBD1 (5 bases). Germline CDR1 is SGHDN and CDR2 is FVKESK. The ends were cut back, 4 bases at V and 6 bases at J, with 12 bases in the middle. This CDR3 region has 14 residues.

The chain combines TRBV4-3 with TRBJ2-1, with TRBD2 matching over 12 bases. The J segment lost 4 bases and the V segment lost 0 bases, leaving 10 bases of the junction unmatched. In germline, CDR1 is LGHNA, CDR2 YSLEER. This CDR3 has 19 amino acids. CDR3 loop: CASSQDRLAGGGSYNEQFF. The CDR3 DNA sequence: TGCGCCAGCAGCCAAGATCGGCTAGCGGGAGGGGGGTCGTACAATGAGCAGTTCTTC.

The rearrangement uses TRBV3-1 and TRBJ1-2; D may be TRBD1 (5 bases). Germline V lookup: CDR1 LGHDT, CDR2 YNNKEL (reference sequence). The CDR3 extends over 14 amino acids. With 0 bases removed from V and 5 bases from J, the gap between germline ends came to 10 bases. CDR3 in amino acids: CASSQDGTAYGYTF. DNA for the CDR3: TGTGCCAGCAGCCAAGACGGGACGGCATATGGCTACACCTTC.

This clonotype was recorded a few times. A much more abundant neighbour one base away suggests this may be a read error. The chain recombines TRBV6-1 with TRBJ1-5; 9 bases match TRBD1. The CDR3 has 19 residues. Germline CDR1 is MNHNS and CDR2 is SASEGT. CDR3 DNA sequence: TGTGCCAGCAGTGAAATCGCCGGGACAGGGAGGTTTGACAATCAGCCCCAGCGTTTT. It is translated as CASSEIAGTGRFDNQPQRF.

The genes are TRBV7-6 and TRBJ2-7; D gene ambiguous. Germline V lookup: CDR1 SGHVS, CDR2 FNYEAQ. The CDR3 length is 14 residues. V was shortened by 0 bases and J by 7 bases, with 13 bases between the two germline ends. CDR3: CASSLAGTSREQYF. The CDR3, as DNA: TGTGCCAGCAGCTTAGCGGGAACCTCTAGGGAGCAGTACTTC.

Details on this clonotype: A much more abundant neighbour one base away suggests this may be a read error. The V and J genes are TRBV19 and TRBJ2-2, with 9 bases aligning to TRBD1. V gave up 8 bases and J gave up 6 bases; unmatched junction bases: 4. Germline CDR1 reads LNHDA; CDR2 reads SQIVND (reference sequence). The CDR3 runs to 13 residues. This CDR3 is CASGGTGSGELFF. CDR3 sequence (DNA): TGTGCCAGTGGTGGGACAGGGTCCGGGGAGCTGTTTTTT.

This clonotype was counted a few times. V usage is TRBV9 and J usage is TRBJ2-6; D gene ambiguous. This CDR3 is 13 amino acids long. Trimming removed 6 bases from V and 1 base from J, with 5 bases in between. CDR1 and CDR2 (germline): SGDLS, YYNGEE. The DNA for the CDR3 is TGTGCCAGCACTCAATCTGGGGCCAACGTCCTGACTTTC. Amino acids: CASTQSGANVLTF.

This clonotype came up once. This chain joins TRBV29-1 and TRBJ2-7; D is unclear. The CDR3 covers 12 residues. Trimming cost V 1 base and J 3 bases, with 7 bases left between them. The V gene's germline CDR1 is SQVTM and CDR2 ANQGSEA. The CDR3 region is CSVEAVGYEQYF. Here the CDR3 DNA reads TGCAGCGTTGAAGCAGTGGGCTACGAGCAGTACTTC.

This clonotype was found a few times. The chain carries TRBV11-2 and TRBJ2-1; 10 nucleotides agree with TRBD1. The germline CDR1 and CDR2 sequences are SGHAT and FQNNGV. The CDR3 runs to 16 residues. V trimming: 3 bases; J trimming: 1 base; junction bases outside the gene matches: 3. CDR3 protein: CASSFRQGASYNEQFF. In DNA form, the CDR3 reads TGTGCCAGCAGCTTCAGACAGGGGGCATCCTACAATGAGCAGTTCTTC. Filled out from reference TRBV11-2 and TRBJ2-1, the complete variable domain reads EAGVAQSPRYKIIEKRQSVAFWCNPISGHATLYWYQQILGQGPKLLIQFQNNGVVDDSQLPKDRFSAERLKGVDSTLKIQPAKLEDSAVYLCASSFRQGASYNEQFFGPGTRLTVL.

This clonotype has at least ten counts. This chain connects TRBV6-5 to TRBJ2-7; a weak D match, TRBD2 (6 bases). This CDR3 has 15 residues. Germline V CDR1 and CDR2: MNHEY, SVGAGI. V was trimmed by 7 bases and J by 2 bases, leaving 18 bases between them. The CDR3 reads CASTTYSGVTYEQYF. The CDR3 nucleotides are TGTGCCAGCACCACCTACTCGGGGGTGACCTACGAGCAGTACTTC.

The V and J genes are TRBV20-1 and TRBJ2-3; 14 bases are a match to TRBD2. Looked up from germline, CDR1 is DFQATT and CDR2 is SNEGSKA (reference sequence). The CDR3 consists of 20 residues. The J segment lost 3 bases and the V segment lost 1 base, leaving 15 bases of the junction unmatched. The CDR3 loop is CSARGLAGGPGVLGTDTQYF. The CDR3, as DNA: TGCAGTGCTAGAGGACTAGCGGGGGGGCCGGGGGTCCTGGGGACAGATACGCAGTATTTT.

This clonotype was counted ten times or more. The V call is TRBV6-1, the J call TRBJ2-4, with a tentative D call TRBD2 (5 bases). V lost 7 bases and J 2 bases, leaving 9 bases between the germline ends. Germline V CDR1 and CDR2: MNHNS, SASEGT. CDR3 length: 13 amino acids. CDR3 sequence: CASIGESKNIQYF. The CDR3, as DNA: TGTGCCAGCATCGGGGAGTCCAAAAACATTCAGTACTTC.

This clonotype has only a few counts. The chain combines TRBV30 with TRBJ2-3; D call uncertain. CDR1 and CDR2 from the germline V gene are GTSNPN and SVGIG (reference sequence). This CDR3 region has 12 residues. V was pared by 4 bases and J by 2 bases, with 7 bases between. The CDR3 DNA is TGTGCCTGGACCCTAGACACAGATACGCAGTATTTT. It translates to CAWTLDTDTQYF.

The V call is TRBV4-1, the J call TRBJ2-2; tentatively, D is TRBD2 (5 bases). The CDR3 is 16 residues long. With 0 bases removed from V and 4 bases from J, the gap between germline ends came to 12 bases. Germline assignment: CDR1 MGHRA and CDR2 YSYEKL. The DNA of the CDR3 is TGCGCCAGCAGCCAAGATGGAGGAGGTGTCACCGGGGAGCTGTTTTTT. Translating gives CASSQDGGGVTGELFF.

This clonotype was found many times. The chain combines TRBV5-4 with TRBJ2-2; tentatively, D is TRBD1 or TRBD2 (5 bases each). V was clipped by 6 bases and J by 0 bases, with 12 bases between them. From germline, CDR1 is SGHNT and CDR2 YYREEE (reference sequence). The CDR3 has 15 amino acids. CDR3 residues: CASTSLGANTGELFF. CDR3 DNA sequence: TGTGCCAGCACCTCTTTGGGGGCGAACACCGGGGAGCTGTTTTTT.